A single sample gave rise to the 13 T cell receptor beta chains below, sequenced in a study of PD-L1 blockade in urothelial cancer. Clones were read by immunoSEQ multiplex PCR, and TCRdb kept only the in-frame ones, dropping some. Here the sample spans under 40,000 clones, approximately 92% being singletons. The sample in question was PBMCs, obtained around atezolizumab (anti-PD-L1) treatment. These TCRs come from a man between 65 and 79 years old with urothelial cancer.

In its sample, this clone was seen once. V usage is TRBV18 and J usage is TRBJ2-5; maybe TRBD1 (5 bases). The CDR3 covers 14 residues. Germline V gene lookup returns CDR1 KGHSH and CDR2 LQKENI. With 2 bases removed from V and 5 bases from J, the gap between germline ends came to 12 bases. In nucleotides, the CDR3 is TGTGCCAGCTCACCAACTCAGGGTGGGGAGACCCAGTACTTC. Its translation: CASSPTQGGETQYF.

CDR3 protein: CASSFSGSSYEQYF. The CDR3 DNA follows: TGTGCCAGCAGTTTTAGCGGCAGCTCCTACGAGCAGTACTTC. V is TRBV28 and J is TRBJ2-7, with a tentative D call TRBD2 (6 bases). Germline loops: CDR1 MDHEN, CDR2 SYDVKM. V was shortened by 3 bases and J by 0 bases, with 9 bases between the two germline ends. The length of the CDR3 is 14 residues.

This clone was detected a few times. The rearrangement uses TRBV2 and TRBJ2-2; possible D gene TRBD2, 5 bases. This CDR3 is built from 14 residues. CDR1 is SNHLY, CDR2 FYNNEI, per germline. Between the trimmed V and J ends, which lost 1 base and 4 bases, there was a span of 7 bases. CDR3 bases: TGTGCCAGCAGTGAAGAGGGAGCCACCGGGGAGCTGTTTTTT. Translation gives CASSEEGATGELFF.

This chain joins TRBV9 and TRBJ1-2; D is ambiguous. Deletions cut 7 bases from V and 2 bases from J, with 6 bases between. The CDR3 is 11 amino acids. Germline V gives CDR1 SGDLS, CDR2 YYNGEE. The CDR3 bases are TGTGCCAGCTCAAAAAACTATGGCTACACCTTC. The encoded protein is CASSKNYGYTF.

The sample holds a few counts of this clone. The J gene is TRBJ1-1, the V gene TRBV5-6, with D possibly matching TRBD1 (5 bases). Germline values: CDR1 SGHDT, CDR2 YYEEEE. The V and J ends lost 4 bases and 11 bases respectively, with 15 bases between them. The CDR3 has 12 amino acids. The CDR3 nucleotides are TGTGCCAGCAGCCACCCCGCAGGGTGGGCTTTCTTT. This encodes CASSHPAGWAFF.

The chain couples TRBV10-3 to TRBJ2-7, with 7 bases identical to TRBD1. The CDR3 totals 13 residues. V lost 8 bases to trimming and J lost 0 bases; unmatched junction nucleotides: 4. Germline CDR1 and CDR2: ENHRY and SYGVKD. CDR3 sequence reads: CAIGTASSYEQYF. The CDR3 DNA follows: TGTGCCATCGGGACAGCCAGCTCCTACGAGCAGTACTTC.

The V and J genes are TRBV12-5 and TRBJ1-2; possibly TRBD1 for D (5 bases). Germline CDR1 and CDR2: LGHNT and FRNRAP. Trimming stripped 0 bases from V and 4 bases from J, with 18 bases between. The CDR3 totals 17 residues. The CDR3 reads CASGLVLNSTATYGYTF. CDR3 coding DNA: TGTGCTAGTGGTTTGGTCCTCAATTCGACAGCTACCTATGGCTACACCTTC.

A remark on this clone: Other nucleotide sequences in the sample specify the same CDR3. This chain connects TRBV5-1 to TRBJ2-5, with D possibly matching TRBD1 (6 bases). This CDR3 region has 14 residues. Germline values: CDR1 SGHRS, CDR2 YFSETQ. Trimming pared 3 bases from V and 2 bases from J, leaving 11 bases between. CDR3 in DNA: TGCGCCAGCAGCTCGTCCGGGACACAAGAGACCCAGTACTTC. Translated: CASSSSGTQETQYF.

This chain connects TRBV5-1 to TRBJ1-4; the D gene is possibly TRBD1 (6 bases). Looked up from germline, CDR1 is SGHRS and CDR2 is YFSETQ. This CDR3 has 15 amino acids. The V end lost 4 bases, the J end lost 5 bases, and 15 bases lay between the germline ends. CDR3 amino acids: CASSPGNRENEKLFF. CDR3 coding DNA: TGCGCCAGCAGCCCCGGGAACAGGGAGAATGAAAAACTGTTTTTT.

The genes are TRBV19 and TRBJ2-1; maybe TRBD2 (7 bases). The CDR3 contains 17 residues. Per the germline V gene, CDR1 is LNHDA and CDR2 is SQIVND (reference sequence). The germline V and J ends were trimmed by 4 bases and 7 bases, with 23 bases remaining between them. The CDR3 DNA reads as TGTGCCAGTAGTACCCCCGTGGGGCTAGGGGGGGGGAATGAGCAGTTCTTC. Protein product: CASSTPVGLGGGNEQFF.

This chain joins TRBV4-1 and TRBJ2-1; 16 bases match TRBD2. This CDR3 has 17 residues. CDR1 is MGHRA and CDR2 is YSYEKL in the germline V gene. Trimming took 4 bases from V and 10 from J; bases not matched to a gene: 10. The CDR3: CASSLPGLAGGPGEQFF. CDR3 sequence (DNA): TGCGCCAGCAGCCTCCCGGGACTAGCGGGAGGGCCGGGGGAGCAGTTCTTC.

The genes are TRBV19 and TRBJ2-1, with D possibly being TRBD1 (5 bases). Trimming took off 3 bases at V and 7 bases at J, with 7 bases between the two ends. Germline-derived CDR1 and CDR2 are LNHDA and SQIVND (reference sequence). The CDR3 extends over 12 amino acids. The CDR3 region has the DNA TGTGCCAGTAGTATCGACAGAAATGAGCAGTTCTTC. Translation gives CASSIDRNEQFF.

The chain uses TRBV27 and TRBJ1-5, with D perhaps TRBD1 (5 bases). The CDR3 has 12 residues. V dropped 2 bases and J dropped 7 bases, with 6 bases sitting between them. CDR1 is MNHEY, CDR2 SMNVEV, per germline (reference sequence). The CDR3 DNA follows: TGTGCCAGCAGTTTACAGGGCCAGCCCCAGCATTTT. Translating it yields CASSLQGQPQHF.